The clone carrying this TCR beta chain was counted a few times. No antigen is known for it. Repertoires were generated with immunoSEQ multiplex PCR, while TCRdb's copy carries only in-frame clones and drops some. The sample has tens of thousands of clones, more than 75% seen once; the top ten hold 0.66%. Germline V gene data show CDR1 as LNHDA and CDR2 as SQIVND (reference sequence). Trimming stripped 5 bases from V and 8 bases from J, with 15 bases between. The CDR3 totals 13 residues. The sample belongs to a study of stem cell transplantation in POMP-related autoinflammatory disease. Study-level results: In PRAID patients, the number of distinct TRB V-J gene pairings was restricted.

This receptor was taken from a human patient with POMP-related autoinflammation and immune dysregulation (PRAID). Some of these T cells may belong to the graft donor. The sample in question was CD4+ T cells from PBMCs, obtained after stem cell transplantation. J is TRBJ1-2 and V is TRBV19, with D unclear. CDR3 residues: CASSPALSNGYTF. The CDR3 coding sequence is TGTGCCAGTAGTCCCGCTCTTTCGAACGGCTACACCTTC.